The present T cell receptor beta chain was sequenced within a study of monozygotic twins with inflammatory bowel disease. The study's findings and limits: IBD patients carried less diverse TCRbeta repertoires (inverse Simpson) than healthy co-twins.

Note on this clonotype: Its antigen is still unknown.

One entry per CDR3 protein, without DNA, is what TCRdb gives after re-calling the 5' RACE reads. In total, the table holds 150,000 to 200,000 distinct CDR3 sequences. The CDR3 extends over 14 amino acids. Germline V lookup: CDR1 MNHEY, CDR2 SVGEGT. This sequence originates from a human donor with ulcerative colitis or Crohn's disease, or a healthy co-twin of an affected twin (not recorded which). The gene calls are TRBV6-2 or TRBV6-3 and TRBJ2-7; the TRBD1 assignment by TCRdb is unverifiable without DNA. Specimen: blood. The CDR3 reads CASSYPVRGHEQYF.